The source of this T cell receptor beta chain is a study of shared clonotypes between healthy human individuals. For the study at large: Each donor contributed plates that comprised three CD4 naive, three CD4 memory, two CD8 naive and one CD8 memory. General study points: The naive CD4 repertoires of four donors were compared, and approximately 5% of clonotypes were shared. The rarefaction results pointed to incomplete sorted-subset sequencing despite large depth.

Note on this clone: Its target is unknown.

This CDR3 spans 15 amino acids. V dropped 4 bases and J dropped 1 base, with 11 bases sitting between them. The germline V gene encodes CDR1 KGHSH and CDR2 LQKENI. Sequencing was performed with immunoSEQ multiplex PCR; in TCRdb, only in-frame clones are kept and a portion is missing. This sample yields roughly 1,100,000 clones, of which about 75% are seen a single time; around 1.5% belongs to the top ten. Each donor was a Caucasian adult residing in Nashville, Tennessee. What was sequenced was memory CD4+ T cells sorted from blood. Subset described: CD45RA-negative fraction. This clonotype was sampled from a man aged 18 to 30 in good health. This chain links TRBV18 with TRBJ1-5; D is perhaps TRBD1 (6 bases). The CDR3 reads CASSLQGQSNQPQHF. In DNA form, the CDR3 reads TGTGCCAGCTCACTTCAGGGGCAAAGCAATCAGCCCCAGCATTTT. Using reference TRBV18 and TRBJ1-5 for the parts outside the CDR3, the full variable domain is NAGVMQNPRHLVRRRGQEARLRCSPMKGHSHVYWYRQLPEEGLKFMVYLQKENIIDESGMPKERFSAEFPKEGPSILRIQQVVRGDSAAYFCASSLQGQSNQPQHFGDGTRLSIL.